This TCR beta chain was obtained from a study of T cell repertoires in aging, cancer and after chemotherapy (dated by TCRdb to between 2017 and 2020). Notes on the research overall: The donors fell into six age groups ranging from 30 or younger to 70 or older, and each group had at least three individuals. Alongside 95 healthy donors serving as a reference group, the cohort included over 200 cancer patients, of whom more than 90 had hematological cancers and 124 had solid cancers. Roughly 8.8 million TCR reads were contained in the full dataset. In the hematological group, paired pre- and post-chemotherapy samples were obtained from chronic lymphocytic leukemia patients treated with fludarabine- or bendamustine-based regimens. Peripheral blood TCR beta repertoires from healthy donors and cancer patients were profiled to examine immunoaging and T cell reconstitution after chemotherapy. The full study reports these points: Untreated patients with hematological or solid cancers showed significantly lower blood TCR diversity and higher clonality than age-matched healthy donors. Hematological cancer patients had infiltration of lymphoid organs, and this infiltration may itself impair thymic emigration or peripheral T cell expansion. In healthy donors, the decline in TCR diversity with age was mainly due to loss of richness, whereas in cancer patients loss of evenness also played a role. Median generation probability increased over the chemotherapy interval in both cancer cohorts, suggesting repertoire reconstitution through rebound thymic output. It was noted by the authors that conclusions about immunological memory after chemotherapy cannot be drawn from the repertoire data.

Rearranged TRB sequences spanning V, D and J segments were amplified by multiplex touch-down PCR using a mixed TRB-A/B primer pool. Illumina adapters and sample indices were added to the amplicons in two consecutive PCR reactions performed with Phusion HS II polymerase. After gel purification with the NucleoSpin Gel and PCR Clean-up kit, the amplicons were checked using Qubit and an Agilent 2100 Bioanalyzer. The libraries were sequenced on an Illumina MiSeq with 600-cycle, single-indexed, paired-end runs. The paper's data handling went like this. MiXCR versions 2.12 and 3.0.5 were used to process the TRB sequences. Each unique CDR3 nucleotide sequence was treated as one clone, and only productive sequences with two or more reads were kept. The repertoire metrics were Shannon diversity, evenness, clonality (defined as one minus evenness), and alpha-parameterized diversity profiles covering alpha 0 to 5. The IGoR algorithm was used to calculate generation probabilities for clones in the paired samples taken before and after chemotherapy. In-frame beta chains were kept once TCRdb had trimmed the public reads at Q25 with fastp and called clones with MiXCR. Each entry is one CDR3 protein sequence, shown with its most common DNA and genes. TCRdb, not the authors, supplied the V and J calls. The sample includes fewer than 2,000 distinct CDR3 sequences, with roughly three fifths observed a single time. Of the sample, around 20% is held by the ten largest clones.

A remark on this clonotype: Its cognate antigen has yet to be identified. Per-base qualities were not stored, and no clone one base away is much larger.

TCR beta rearrangements were amplified from genomic DNA isolated from peripheral blood, not from sorted cells or RNA. Source material: blood. The sequence was collected from a human donor with a blood cancer.

The DNA sequence is TGTGCCACCAGCGCCCGGGACAGGGGCAGCTACACCTTC. Its protein is CATSARDRGSYTF. The chain couples TRBV24-1 to TRBJ1-2, and 10 bases in between align with TRBD1. The CDR3 sequence holds 13 residues, the cysteine and phenylalanine included. Only the CDR3 DNA is retained, 39 bases long and in frame from the first base. V trim: 7 bases; J trim: 9 bases; unmatched bases: 7. Sequences KGHDR (CDR1) and SFDVKD (CDR2) are obtained from the germline V gene.